These 13 T cell receptor beta chains originate from one sample sequenced in a study of response to subunit inactivated influenza vaccine. TCRdb called the RT-PCR reads again in MiXCR, with one record for every CDR3 protein. This repertoire shows 170,000 or so distinct CDR3 sequences, around 10% found once; its top ten account for about a third. The specimen was CD8+ T cells sorted from PBMCs, collected less than 30 months after vaccination. The receptor set was obtained from a man aged 50-75 years who received an inactivated influenza vaccine.

The genes are TRBV6-5 and TRBJ1-1; unclear D gene. The CDR3 is 15 residues long. From germline, CDR1 is MNHEY and CDR2 SVGAGI. V lost 0 bases and J lost 2, with 10 bases in between. The CDR3 coding sequence is TGTGCCAGCAGTTACTCGATAGCAGGAAACACTGAAGCTTTCTTT. Translated: CASSYSIAGNTEAFF.

This clonotype was recorded at least ten times. This chain uses TRBV7-9 with TRBJ1-2; no clear D gene. This CDR3 is built from 13 residues. The germline V gene encodes CDR1 SEHNR and CDR2 FQNEAQ (reference sequence). Trimming removed 5 bases at V and 4 bases at J, with 11 bases between. The CDR3 loop reads CASSADTFYGYTF. CDR3 coding DNA: TGTGCCAGCAGCGCCGACACGTTCTATGGCTACACCTTC.

This clonotype was seen a few times. The CDR3, as DNA: TGTGCCATCAGTGATCTACCGACACCCGAATTCACTGAAGCTTTCTTT. Protein product: CAISDLPTPEFTEAFF. The chain carries TRBV10-3 and TRBJ1-1; D uncertain. CDR1 and CDR2 (germline): ENHRY, SYGVKD. Deletions cut 3 bases from V and 4 bases from J, with 18 bases between. There are 16 residues in the CDR3.

This clonotype showed up many times. This chain connects TRBV7-9 to TRBJ1-1, with 7 bases aligning to TRBD1. The germline V gene encodes CDR1 SEHNR and CDR2 FQNEAQ (reference sequence). V shed 4 bases, J shed 5 bases, and the junction held 4 bases outside the gene matches. CDR3 length: 13 residues. The CDR3 reads CASSSGGNTEAFF. The DNA for the CDR3 is TGTGCCAGCAGCTCAGGGGGGAATACTGAAGCTTTCTTT. The entire variable domain, with the rest obtained from reference TRBV7-9 and TRBJ1-1, is as follows: DTGVSQNPRHKITKRGQNVTFRCDPISEHNRLYWYRQTLGQGPEFLTYFQNEAQLEKSRLLSDRFSAERPKGSFSTLEIQRTEQGDSAMYLCASSSGGNTEAFFGQGTRLTVV.

With regard to this clonotype: The germline gene is not matched at one end of the junction; a read error may be the cause. V usage is TRBV7-2 and J usage is TRBJ2-7, with 11 nucleotides matching TRBD2. CDR1 SGHTA and CDR2 FQGNSA come from the germline V gene. The CDR3 runs 16 residues. The CDR3 DNA reads as TGTGCCAGCAGCAGCTCTAGCGGGGGGCCCTCCTACGAGAAGTACTTC. Residues: CASSSSSGGPSYEKYF.

This sequence joins TRBV10-3 and TRBJ2-5; D unresolved. The CDR3 consists of 15 residues. V lost 10 bases and J lost 2, with 20 bases in between. The germline CDR1 and CDR2 sequences are ENHRY and SYGVKD. Here the CDR3 reads CATRNGLSPQETQYF. CDR3 nucleotide sequence: TGTGCCACGAGAAATGGGCTTTCCCCTCAAGAGACCCAGTACTTC.

The chain combines TRBV9 with TRBJ2-7, with TRBD2 matching 9 bases. After removal of 2 bases from V and 3 bases from J, the junction contained 3 bases not matched to a gene. Germline assignment: CDR1 SGDLS and CDR2 YYNGEE. The CDR3 spans 14 residues. CDR3 bases: TGTGCCAGCAGCGTCAGCGGGGGGATCTACGAGCAGTACTTC. Its protein is CASSVSGGIYEQYF.

This clonotype was detected only a few times. The V call is TRBV6-5, the J call TRBJ1-2; D is uncertain. V lost 0 bases to trimming and J lost 3 bases, with 11 bases between them. CDR1 is MNHEY, CDR2 SVGAGI, per germline. The CDR3 extends over 15 amino acids. This chain's CDR3 is CASSYSESAYYGYTF. CDR3 sequence (DNA): TGTGCCAGCAGTTACTCGGAGTCAGCTTACTATGGCTACACCTTC.

Of note for this clonotype: Given a much more abundant clone one base away, this may be a read error. The V gene is TRBV12-3 or TRBV12-4, the J gene TRBJ2-1; D might be TRBD2 (6 bases). This CDR3 has 14 residues. This CDR3 is CASSLANSYNVQFF. As DNA, the CDR3 is TGTGCCAGCAGCCTAGCGAATTCCTACAATGTGCAGTTCTTC.

In its sample, this clonotype was seen a few times. This rearrangement joins TRBV7-9 to TRBJ2-7; D might be TRBD1 (5 bases). Deletions cut 5 bases from V and 3 bases from J, with 14 bases between. The CDR3 consists of 14 residues. The germline gives CDR1 SEHNR, CDR2 FQNEAQ (reference sequence). CDR3 region: CASSPHPGYYEQYF. In DNA form, the CDR3 reads TGTGCCAGCAGCCCCCACCCAGGGTACTACGAGCAGTACTTC.

This clonotype was detected only a few times. This chain uses TRBV14 with TRBJ2-7, with a possible D match to TRBD1 (6 bases). Germline V CDR1 and CDR2: SGHDN, FVKESK. CDR3 length equals 16 residues. The V end was cut by 1 base, the J end by 6 bases, with 19 bases between. The CDR3 nucleotides read TGTGCCAGCAGCCAAGTTGCCCCCGTTTGGGGGCCCGAGCAGTACTTC. Translated, it gives CASSQVAPVWGPEQYF.

This clonotype was detected only a few times. This rearrangement joins TRBV10-3 to TRBJ1-4, with 8 bases aligning to TRBD1. The germline V gene encodes CDR1 ENHRY and CDR2 SYGVKD. The CDR3 consists of 13 residues. The ends lost 10 bases at V and 5 bases at J; junction bases unmatched: 6. The CDR3 reads CASQQGGNEKLFF. DNA for the CDR3: TGTGCCAGCCAACAGGGGGGGAATGAAAAACTGTTTTTT.

The table lists this clonotype with a few counts. The V and J genes are TRBV4-3 and TRBJ2-1; TRBD2 might be the D (5 bases). The germline gives CDR1 LGHNA, CDR2 YSLEER. This CDR3 has 19 amino acids. V dropped 1 base and J dropped 6 bases, with 25 bases sitting between them. Written as DNA, the CDR3 is TGCGCCAGCAGCCAAGGGTCCGTCGAAGCGGCTCTAAGGACCAATGAGCAGTTCTTC. Amino acid sequence: CASSQGSVEAALRTNEQFF.